The clone carrying this T cell receptor beta chain was counted ten times or more. As yet, its antigen is unknown. V lost 1 base to trimming and J lost 2 bases, with 10 bases between them. CDR1 and CDR2 (germline): MNHNS, SASEGT. The CDR3 extends over 15 amino acids. The source of the sample is a study of CD8 T cells in ankylosing spondylitis. Broader study findings: Made up of under ten highly homologous variants, a TCR beta motif appeared characteristic of ankylosing spondylitis blood.

Making use of molecular barcodes, quantitative 5'-RACE generated TCR beta libraries. Each CDR3 protein gets one entry after TCRdb re-called the 5' RACE reads with MiXCR. The data show a few hundred thousand distinct CDR3 sequences, about 18% seen once. Sequences were obtained from blood, either unsorted or a sorted T cell fraction (not recorded which). This sequence originates from a male donor with ankylosing spondylitis or in good health (not recorded which). The genes are TRBV6-1 and TRBJ2-3, with D possibly TRBD2 on 5 matching bases. In DNA form, the CDR3 reads TGTGCCAGCAGTGAAGGTGGTAGCGACACAGATACGCAGTATTTT. It codes for CASSEGGSDTDTQYF.